Presented here are 8 T cell receptor beta chains from one specimen sequenced in a study of blood T cell repertoires in COVID-19. Clones were sequenced by immunoSEQ multiplex PCR, and TCRdb holds only the in-frame ones, with some missing. The sample has some 75,000 clones; approximately 86% are singletons. Sequenced input: peripheral blood. These receptors were collected from a man aged 80 or over with COVID-19, enrolled during active disease.

This clone was seen a single time. The gene calls are TRBV2 and TRBJ1-3; TRBD1 aligns across 8 bases. V lost 4 bases to trimming and J lost 4 bases; unmatched junction nucleotides: 3. This CDR3 has 14 amino acids. The V gene's germline CDR1 is SNHLY and CDR2 FYNNEI. CDR3 protein: CASSVRQGGNTIYF. CDR3 coding DNA: TGTGCCAGCAGTGTTCGACAGGGGGGAAACACCATATATTTT.

This chain uses TRBV5-1 with TRBJ2-7; weak D call: TRBD1 (6 bases). CDR1 is SGHRS and CDR2 is YFSETQ in the germline V gene. The CDR3 covers 13 residues. The germline V and J ends were trimmed by 2 bases and 6 bases, with 12 bases remaining between them. CDR3 bases: TGCGCCAGCAGCTTTAACAGGGCCAGCGAGCAGTACTTC. This encodes CASSFNRASEQYF.

The chain links TRBV2 to TRBJ2-3; 10 bases are shared with TRBD2. Germline V gene lookup returns CDR1 SNHLY and CDR2 FYNNEI. The CDR3 runs to 14 residues. J lost 3 bases, V lost 3 bases, and 0 bases had no gene match. In DNA, the CDR3 is TGTGCCAGCAGTGATAGCGGGGGGACAGATACGCAGTATTTT. Translation gives CASSDSGGTDTQYF.

The rearrangement joins TRBV2 to TRBJ2-6, with no clear D. Germline CDR1 is SNHLY and CDR2 is FYNNEI. Trimming removed 6 bases at V and 2 bases at J, with 11 bases between. The CDR3 contains 15 residues. CDR3 coding DNA: TGTGCCAGCAGCCGCACAGAAGCTGGGGCCAACGTCCTGACTTTC. Its protein product is CASSRTEAGANVLTF.

This chain links TRBV2 with TRBJ1-5; D possibly corresponds to TRBD1 (6 bases). The germline V gene has CDR1 SNHLY and CDR2 FYNNEI. CDR3 length: 14 residues. Trimming stripped 3 bases from V and 4 bases from J, with 10 bases between. This CDR3 is CASSDRGPNQPQHF. CDR3 in DNA: TGTGCCAGCAGTGACAGGGGCCCAAATCAGCCCCAGCATTTT.

The chain joins TRBV27 to TRBJ1-1, with D possibly being TRBD1 (5 bases). Between the trimmed V and J ends, which lost 3 bases and 2 bases, there was a span of 13 bases. Germline V gene sequence: CDR1 MNHEY, CDR2 SMNVEV (reference sequence). The CDR3 totals 15 residues. In DNA form, the CDR3 reads TGTGCCAGCAGTTTCCTCTTGACAGCCAACACTGAAGCTTTCTTT. This codes for CASSFLLTANTEAFF.

This clone was recorded only once. The chain links TRBV5-1 to TRBJ2-3; 14 bases align to TRBD2. The CDR3 has 14 residues. Germline loops: CDR1 SGHRS, CDR2 YFSETQ. V was pared by 5 bases and J by 4 bases, with 0 bases of the junction left unmatched. In DNA form, the CDR3 reads TGCGCCAGCAGGACTAGCGGGGGGGCAGATACGCAGTATTTT. It is translated as CASRTSGGADTQYF. Full variable domain (outside the CDR3, taken from reference TRBV5-1 and TRBJ2-3): KAGVTQTPRYLIKTRGQQVTLSCSPISGHRSVSWYQQTPGQGLQFLFEYFSETQRNKGNFPGRFSGRQFSNSRSEMNVSTLELGDSALYLCASRTSGGADTQYFGPGTRLTVL.

This clone was counted only a few times. CDR3 DNA sequence: TGCGCCAGCAGCTTGGGTAACAGGGCTGGAAACACCATATATTTT. Its translation is CASSLGNRAGNTIYF. This chain joins TRBV5-1 and TRBJ1-3, with TRBD1 as a possible D gene (6 bases). The CDR3 sequence is 15 residues long. CDR1 SGHRS and CDR2 YFSETQ come from the germline V gene. V was pared by 0 bases and J by 2 bases, with 9 bases between.